This T cell receptor (beta chain) originates from a study of metastatic and nonmetastatic thyroid tumors. On the study more broadly: Across peripheral blood and tumor or nodule tissue samples taken from malignant and benign thyroid patients, the repertoires were compared with one another.

This clone was counted ten times or more. The target antigen is unknown. Compared with germline, one end of the junction differs, possibly owing to a read error. From the PCR reads, TCRdb re-called clones with MiXCR. The table includes over 10,000 clones, about 26% detected once. Study findings and constraints: Reports indicated that malignant thyroid tumors showed significantly higher TCR beta diversity than benign nodules did, in blood and tumor.

Thyroid surgery was performed in patients who had received no treatment beforehand. The CDR3 spans 15 residues. Germline lookup yields CDR1 DFQATT and CDR2 SNEGSKA (reference sequence). Input material: tumor tissue. This TCR came from a female donor with papillary thyroid cancer or a benign thyroid nodule (not recorded which). Some clones in this sample may be carry-over from other donors' samples. The chain has TRBV20-1 and TRBJ2-2, with TRBD1 matching 9 bases. The CDR3 protein is CSANPQGARTGELFF. CDR3 coding DNA: TGCAGCGCTAATCCACAGGGGGCGCGCACCGGGGAGCTGTTTTTT.